This T cell receptor beta chain was sequenced in a study of T cells expressing NK-cell markers. On the study more broadly: The authors derived TCR beta repertoires from sorted CD3+CD56+NKG2C+, CD3+CD56+NKG2C- and CD3+CD56-NKG2C+ T cells. Whole-study findings and limits: Each of 6 or 7 donors carried dominant NKG2C+ clonotypes accounting for about 1.0-7.0% of CD8+ T cells.

Germline V CDR1 and CDR2: SGHTA, FQGTGA. The CDR3 runs to 15 residues. TCRdb re-called the 5' RACE reads and gives one entry per CDR3 protein, without DNA. The table lists 400,000 or so distinct CDR3 sequences. Concerning this clonotype itself: No antigen is known for it.

This sequence originates from a woman between 50 and 59 years old in good health. The material sequenced was blood T cells: a sorted CD56 or NKG2C T cell subset, CD4+ or CD8+ T cells, or bulk PBMC T cells (not recorded which). V usage is TRBV7-3 and J usage is TRBJ2-5; the TCRdb D gene call, TRBD2, has no DNA to confirm it. The CDR3 sequence is CASSSTPGGGETQYF.